The present T cell receptor beta chain was sequenced within a study of blood T cells in healthy people across ages. The CDR3 covers 16 residues. Germline CDR1 SGHRS, CDR2 YFSETQ. V gave up 4 bases and J gave up 2 bases; unmatched junction bases: 9. Healthy Caucasians from Russia aged about 6 to 95 served as donors. A sample-barcoded 5' primer and a J-beta primer mix were used in a second PCR of roughly 7 to 12 cycles. TCRdb ran MiXCR on the 5' RACE reads and lists one entry per CDR3 protein. The table lists 1.8 million or so distinct CDR3 sequences, approximately 39% of them singletons. This clonotype was seen more than once but under ten times. Antigen specificity is unknown. Study-level results: No one knew whether donors had CMV, which possibly confounded expanded clonotype changes. The long-lived group displayed more naive CD4+ cells, plus higher diversity, than the aged donors did.

The TCR was taken from a human donor in good health. The sequenced sample consisted of blood. The rearrangement links TRBV5-1 to TRBJ2-7; 10 nucleotides line up with TRBD1. The CDR3 is CASSQLRTGGTYEQYF. The CDR3 bases are TGCGCCAGCAGCCAACTCCGGACAGGGGGGACCTACGAGCAGTACTTC.